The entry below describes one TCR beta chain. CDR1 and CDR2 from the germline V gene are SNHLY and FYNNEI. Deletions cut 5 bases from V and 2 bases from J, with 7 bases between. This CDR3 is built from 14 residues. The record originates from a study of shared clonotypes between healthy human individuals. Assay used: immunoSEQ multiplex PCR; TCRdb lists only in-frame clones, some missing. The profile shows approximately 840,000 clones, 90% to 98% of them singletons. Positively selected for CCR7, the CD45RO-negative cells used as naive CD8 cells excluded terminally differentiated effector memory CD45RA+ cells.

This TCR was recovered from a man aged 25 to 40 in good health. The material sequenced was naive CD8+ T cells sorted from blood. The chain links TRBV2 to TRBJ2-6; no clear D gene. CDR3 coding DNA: TGTGCCAGCAGTCTAGGGACTGGGGCCAACGTCCTGACTTTC. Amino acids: CASSLGTGANVLTF.